What follows are 18 T cell receptor beta chains derived from one specimen sequenced in a study of T-cell reconstitution after alpha-beta-depleted transplantation in children. During its preparation, the TCRbeta library received unique molecular identifiers. Each CDR3 protein is one row after TCRdb ran MiXCR on the PCR reads. The repertoire holds roughly 200,000 distinct CDR3 sequences, with 7% to 9% as singletons. The sequencing here drew on PBMCs, mostly from graft donor cells, taken 360 days after TCRalphabeta/CD19-depleted stem cell transplant. These receptors were obtained from a male patient between 2 and 10 years old who had a stem cell transplant for acute myeloid leukemia, so the T cells may come from the graft donor.

J is TRBJ2-7 and V is TRBV5-1; D is ambiguous. The germline V and J ends were trimmed by 0 bases and 5 bases, with 12 bases remaining between them. Germline CDR1 is SGHRS and CDR2 is YFSETQ. This CDR3 is 14 amino acids long. In nucleotides, the CDR3 is TGCGCCAGCAGCTTGGTTAGTAGAGACCACGAGCAGTACTTC. The encoded protein is CASSLVSRDHEQYF.

The chain uses TRBV10-3 and TRBJ2-5; D uncertain. CDR3 length equals 15 residues. Germline CDR1 ENHRY, CDR2 SYGVKD. Trimming removed 0 bases at V and 3 bases at J, with 11 bases between. The CDR3 nucleotides are TGTGCCATCAGTGAGTCGACTGAGTTGAAAGAGACCCAGTACTTC. Amino acids: CAISESTELKETQYF.

The chain couples TRBV5-6 to TRBJ1-2, with D possibly TRBD1 on 5 matching bases. From germline, CDR1 is SGHDT and CDR2 YYEEEE. This CDR3 contains 13 residues. V was trimmed by 0 bases and J by 7 bases, leaving 10 bases between them. CDR3 DNA: TGTGCCAGCAGCTTGGTTCGGGGGTCTGGCTACACCTTC. Amino acid sequence: CASSLVRGSGYTF. Complete variable domain (other parts from reference TRBV5-6 and TRBJ1-2): DAGVTQSPTHLIKTRGQQVTLRCSPKSGHDTVSWYQQALGQGPQFIFQYYEEEERQRGNFPDRFSGHQFPNYSSELNVNALLLGDSALYLCASSLVRGSGYTFGSGTRLTVV.

The chain recombines TRBV5-6 with TRBJ1-2; TRBD1 agrees at 9 bases. Per the germline V gene, CDR1 is SGHDT and CDR2 is YYEEEE. This CDR3 is built from 16 residues. Trimming removed 0 bases from V and 4 bases from J; junction bases left unmatched: 7. CDR3 in DNA: TGTGCCAGCAGCTTGGACAGGGGGCCCCTTGGCTATGGCTACACCTTC. Amino acid sequence: CASSLDRGPLGYGYTF.

In this sample, this clonotype turned up a few times. The chain links TRBV18 to TRBJ1-1, with D possibly being TRBD1 (5 bases). CDR1 KGHSH and CDR2 LQKENI come from the germline V gene. Trimming stripped 3 bases from V and 1 base from J, with 12 bases between. The CDR3 length is 15 residues. The CDR3 loop is CASSPHRDGNTEAFF. The CDR3 nucleotides read TGTGCCAGCTCACCTCACCGGGACGGGAACACTGAAGCTTTCTTT.

V gene TRBV6-1 combines with J gene TRBJ2-5, with 14 nucleotides matching TRBD2. The V and J ends lost 5 bases and 4 bases, in that order; junction bases with no gene match: 3. Per the germline V gene, CDR1 is MNHNS and CDR2 is SASEGT. There are 15 residues in the CDR3. CDR3 DNA sequence: TGTGCCAGCAGTCAGGGACTAGCGGGAGTAGAGACCCAGTACTTC. It specifies CASSQGLAGVETQYF.

The chain uses TRBV5-1 and TRBJ2-1; a possible D gene is TRBD2 (7 bases). Trimming removed 0 bases at V and 0 bases at J, with 19 bases between. CDR3 length: 19 amino acids. Looked up from germline, CDR1 is SGHRS and CDR2 is YFSETQ. Here the CDR3 DNA reads TGCGCCAGCAGCTTGGCCGCGGGCGGGGGCTGGAGCTCCTACAATGAGCAGTTCTTC. It translates to CASSLAAGGGWSSYNEQFF.

In its sample, this clonotype was seen a few times. This chain uses TRBV6-2 or TRBV6-3 with TRBJ2-5; 8 nucleotides agree with TRBD2. This CDR3 region has 15 residues. Trimming cost V 4 bases and J 4 bases; bases outside gene matches: 8. Germline V gene data show CDR1 as MNHEY and CDR2 as SVGEGT. In DNA, the CDR3 is TGTGCCAGCAGTTCTACGGGACTAGTGGCAGAGACCCAGTACTTC. Its protein is CASSSTGLVAETQYF.

This chain uses TRBV6-5 with TRBJ2-5; D may be TRBD2 (5 bases). The V and J ends lost 4 bases and 4 bases respectively, with 13 bases between them. Germline CDR1 reads MNHEY; CDR2 reads SVGAGI. The CDR3 extends over 14 amino acids. The CDR3 DNA reads TGTGCCAGCAGTTGGACTGCGCTCCCAGAGACCCAGTACTTC. This sequence encodes CASSWTALPETQYF.

This clonotype was seen ten or more times. The chain carries TRBV6-6 and TRBJ1-2; the match to TRBD1 covers 8 bases. Per the germline V gene, CDR1 is MNHNY and CDR2 is SVGAGI (reference sequence). V dropped 7 bases and J dropped 7; count of bases not matched to a gene: 8. The CDR3 is 13 amino acids. The CDR3: CASKSQGAGGYTF. The CDR3 coding sequence is TGTGCCAGCAAATCTCAGGGGGCAGGTGGCTACACCTTC.

This clonotype was seen ten or more times. V gene TRBV10-3 combines with J gene TRBJ2-1, with 7 bases identical to TRBD2. CDR3 size: 14 residues. The V gene end was trimmed by 7 bases and the J gene end by 4 bases; junction bases not matched to a gene: 7. Germline CDR1 ENHRY, CDR2 SYGVKD. The CDR3 loop reads CAITPSGGYNEQFF. CDR3 DNA: TGTGCCATCACCCCTAGCGGAGGTTACAATGAGCAGTTCTTC.

This clonotype was detected only a few times. The V and J genes are TRBV7-3 and TRBJ2-1, with 11 bases identical to TRBD2. J gave up 5 bases and V 8 bases, and 8 bases lay outside the gene matches. This CDR3 has 15 amino acids. Per the germline V gene, CDR1 is SGHTA and CDR2 is FQGTGA. CDR3 in amino acids: CASSVLAGGNNEQFF. The CDR3 bases are TGTGCCAGCTCCGTTCTAGCGGGGGGTAACAATGAGCAGTTCTTC.

The chain couples TRBV20-1 to TRBJ2-3; perhaps TRBD2 as D (6 bases). The germline gives CDR1 DFQATT, CDR2 SNEGSKA (reference sequence). This CDR3 has 14 residues. V gave up 0 bases and J gave up 3 bases, with 10 bases separating them. CDR3 nucleotides: TGCAGTGCTAGAGATAGCGGAGCGACAGATACGCAGTATTTT. The encoded protein is CSARDSGATDTQYF.

This clonotype has at least ten counts. In DNA, the CDR3 is TGTGCCAGCTCACCAGTTTGGACAGGGCCCAATCAGCCCCAGCATTTT. It translates to CASSPVWTGPNQPQHF. The J gene is TRBJ1-5, the V gene TRBV18; 8 nucleotides agree with TRBD1. V shed 2 bases, J shed 3 bases, and the junction held 6 bases outside the gene matches. The CDR3 runs 16 residues. Looked up from germline, CDR1 is KGHSH and CDR2 is LQKENI. Full variable domain (remainder filled in from reference TRBV18 and TRBJ1-5): NAGVMQNPRHLVRRRGQEARLRCSPMKGHSHVYWYRQLPEEGLKFMVYLQKENIIDESGMPKERFSAEFPKEGPSILRIQQVVRGDSAAYFCASSPVWTGPNQPQHFGDGTRLSIL.

This clonotype was seen at least ten times. The J gene is TRBJ2-7, the V gene TRBV5-1, with D possibly called TRBD1 or TRBD2 (5 bases each). CDR1 is SGHRS and CDR2 is YFSETQ in the germline V gene. This CDR3 spans 13 amino acids. V dropped 4 bases and J dropped 3 bases, with 11 bases sitting between them. The CDR3 sequence: CASSQGTCYEQYV. The CDR3 nucleotides are TGCGCCAGCAGCCAAGGGACCTGCTACGAGCAGTACGTC.

The rearrangement links TRBV15 to TRBJ2-7; 9 nucleotides align to TRBD2. Per germline, CDR1 LNHNV and CDR2 YYDKDF (reference sequence). With V trimmed by 1 base and J by 2 bases, 3 bases remained unmatched. CDR3 length: 15 residues. CDR3 bases: TGTGCCACCAGCAGAGTTGTAGCGGGGGCCTACGAGCAGTACTTC. Its protein is CATSRVVAGAYEQYF.

The chain has TRBV7-6 and TRBJ2-7; 9 bases agree with TRBD2. V shed 0 bases, J shed 4 bases, and the junction held 4 bases outside the gene matches. The CDR3 has 15 residues. CDR1 and CDR2 from the germline V gene are SGHVS and FNYEAQ. DNA of the CDR3: TGTGCCAGCAGCTTAGCTGAGACTAGCGGTTACGAGCAGTACTTC. Protein sequence: CASSLAETSGYEQYF.

This clonotype was found a few times. The chain carries TRBV7-9 and TRBJ2-1; D is unclear. V was cut by 1 base and J by 14 bases, with 6 bases left in between. The CDR3 length is 10 residues. CDR1 is SEHNR, CDR2 FQNEAQ, per germline (reference sequence). The CDR3 region is CASSLEVEFF. DNA for the CDR3: TGTGCCAGCAGCTTAGAGGTCGAGTTCTTC.